This entry is about one TCR beta chain. The protocol was immunoSEQ multiplex PCR, while the TCRdb copy is restricted to in-frame clones and leaves out a portion. This sample has fewer than 300,000 clones, with over 75% found just once. This entry belongs to a study of blood T cell repertoires in COVID-19. Overall study context: PBMCs, B-cell-depleted T cells, or T cells provided the cDNA or gDNA that made up the material.

Participant age was about 18 to 100 years, and participants resided in 24 US areas. The material sequenced was PBMCs or T cells enriched from blood (not recorded which). The receptor was isolated from a man aged 18 to 30 who had recovered from COVID-19.

In DNA form, the CDR3 reads TGTGCCAGTAGCGAAATCCGGGACAGGGGCTACGAGCAGTACTTC. Residues: CASSEIRDRGYEQYF. The chain joins TRBV19 to TRBJ2-7; 10 bases are a match to TRBD1. V dropped 6 bases and J dropped 3; count of bases not matched to a gene: 8. The germline V gene encodes CDR1 LNHDA and CDR2 SQIVND (reference sequence). The CDR3 consists of 15 residues.